Ten or more counts support the clone carrying this T cell receptor (beta chain). Its antigen is not identified. This CDR3 is 16 amino acids long. Germline assignment: CDR1 DFQATT and CDR2 SNEGSKA (reference sequence). The ends were cut back, 6 bases at V and 1 base at J, with 19 bases in the middle. The source of the sample is a study of regulatory T cells in long-lasting Graves disease. Study observations and caveats: Sampling was limited to peripheral blood rather than thyroid tissue.

Arm-PCR with iRepertoire HTBI primers amplified the CDR3 regions for these TCR beta libraries. TCRdb passed the multiplex PCR reads through MiXCR, listing each CDR3 protein once. Of 600,000 to 650,000 distinct CDR3 sequences detected, 15% to 20% appear once; the ten largest clones hold 15% to 20%. Time point: newly diagnosed GD, antithyroid drugs for less than 3 months. Following extraction of RNA from PBMCs, that RNA was used to make the TCR library. These same data were also listed under a study on T cells in Graves' hyperthyroidism and ophthalmopathy.

The source was peripheral blood mononuclear cells (PBMCs), collected at new diagnosis, from a patient treated with antithyroid drugs. The clonotype comes from a woman aged 25-40 years with Graves disease. This chain joins TRBV20-1 and TRBJ2-4; D may be TRBD1 (5 bases). The CDR3 is CSAVNQGRTAKNIQYF. CDR3 nucleotide sequence: TGCAGTGCCGTGAATCAGGGCCGAACCGCCAAAAACATTCAGTACTTC.